This is a list of T cell receptor beta chains from one sample in a study of T cells in Graves' hyperthyroidism and ophthalmopathy. Via MiXCR, TCRdb re-called the multiplex PCR reads, giving one row per CDR3 protein. In the table there are a few hundred thousand distinct CDR3 sequences, roughly 45% of which are singletons. Specimen: peripheral blood or thyroid tissue (not recorded which). The source is an adult woman with Graves' disease, either hyperthyroidism or ophthalmopathy (not recorded which). The conserved cysteine and the conserved F or W are not part of the CDR3 here. Only some rows state a clone size, as once, few, many or a class for expanded clones.

v_call: TRBV4-1
j_call: TRBJ1-2
clone_size: few
cdr3_aa: ASSRGVGFAYGYT

v_call: TRBV13
j_call: TRBJ1-3
clone_size: few
cdr3_aa: ASSSGYGGNTIY

v_call: TRBV15
j_call: TRBJ2-1
clone_size: NA
cdr3_aa: ATSRELAASSYNEQF

v_call: TRBV7-3
j_call: TRBJ1-1
clone_size: many
cdr3_aa: ASSPQTGVTEAF

v_call: TRBV7-3
j_call: TRBJ1-5
clone_size: NA
cdr3_aa: ASSLGGLASPQH

v_call: TRBV19
j_call: TRBJ1-4
clone_size: NA
cdr3_aa: ARIDRANEKLF

v_call: TRBV12-3/TRBV12-4
j_call: TRBJ1-1
clone_size: many
cdr3_aa: ASSFFKGRTEAF

v_call: TRBV7-8
j_call: TRBJ2-6
clone_size: NA
cdr3_aa: ASSLGPGPSSGANVLT

v_call: TRBV2
j_call: TRBJ2-7
clone_size: few
cdr3_aa: ASSVRGSPYEQY

v_call: TRBV5-2
j_call: TRBJ2-1
clone_size: NA
cdr3_aa: ATHMTSGSSEQF

v_call: TRBV7-9
j_call: TRBJ1-6
clone_size: NA
cdr3_aa: ASTETGTMDSPLH

v_call: TRBV11-2
j_call: TRBJ2-5
clone_size: NA
cdr3_aa: ASSQRTGTTGETQY

v_call: TRBV19
j_call: TRBJ1-1
clone_size: many
cdr3_aa: ASSPQAANTEAF

v_call: TRBV2
j_call: TRBJ1-5
clone_size: NA
cdr3_aa: ATSTGTVVKPQH

v_call: TRBV19
j_call: TRBJ2-6
clone_size: NA
cdr3_aa: ASRPLGTGANVLT

v_call: TRBV10-3
j_call: TRBJ2-5
clone_size: NA
cdr3_aa: AIRTGGGTQY

v_call: TRBV7-2
j_call: TRBJ2-7
clone_size: NA
cdr3_aa: ASSPSGRTGVYEQY

v_call: TRBV29-1
j_call: TRBJ1-3
clone_size: NA
cdr3_aa: SVAGQGRNTIY

v_call: TRBV29-1
j_call: TRBJ1-2
clone_size: NA
cdr3_aa: SVEMQGSYGYT

v_call: TRBV9
j_call: TRBJ2-2
clone_size: many
cdr3_aa: ASSVGPGELF

v_call: TRBV9
j_call: TRBJ2-7
clone_size: NA
cdr3_aa: ASSVDRIDEQY

v_call: TRBV7-2
j_call: TRBJ2-5
clone_size: many
cdr3_aa: ASSFSGQYQETQY

v_call: TRBV6-6
j_call: TRBJ1-1
clone_size: NA
cdr3_aa: ASSYPGINTEAF

v_call: TRBV7-2
j_call: TRBJ1-1
clone_size: many
cdr3_aa: ASSLDWRNTEAF

v_call: TRBV9
j_call: TRBJ1-1
clone_size: many
cdr3_aa: ASSVVGKGPSNTEAF

v_call: TRBV5-1
j_call: TRBJ2-6
clone_size: NA
cdr3_aa: ASTAGTGYSGANVLT

v_call: TRBV10-2
j_call: TRBJ1-6
clone_size: NA
cdr3_aa: ASFGTGVGSPLH

v_call: TRBV10-3
j_call: TRBJ1-2
clone_size: NA
cdr3_aa: AIKSGGRSLGYGYT

v_call: TRBV2
j_call: TRBJ1-1
clone_size: NA
cdr3_aa: ASNVGRNTEAF

v_call: TRBV7-2
j_call: TRBJ1-6
clone_size: NA
cdr3_aa: ASSLPFGSSSPLH

v_call: TRBV2
j_call: TRBJ1-2
clone_size: NA
cdr3_aa: ASSAVGIGRYGYT

v_call: TRBV7-3
j_call: TRBJ1-1
clone_size: NA
cdr3_aa: ASSLGPQAISEAF

v_call: TRBV7-9
j_call: TRBJ2-5
clone_size: NA
cdr3_aa: ASSTLGGVETQY

v_call: TRBV12-3/TRBV12-4
j_call: TRBJ1-1
clone_size: many
cdr3_aa: ASSRGQGGTEAF

v_call: TRBV2
j_call: TRBJ1-4
clone_size: NA
cdr3_aa: ASSFYAGTDNEKLF

v_call: TRBV10-3
j_call: TRBJ1-2
clone_size: NA
cdr3_aa: AIRSGTNYGYT

v_call: TRBV6-1
j_call: TRBJ1-1
clone_size: NA
cdr3_aa: ASSEEPTGNTEAF

v_call: TRBV7-8
j_call: TRBJ2-6
clone_size: NA
cdr3_aa: ASSRGTLWANVLT

v_call: TRBV29-1
j_call: TRBJ2-7
clone_size: NA
cdr3_aa: SVEAAGESYEQY

v_call: TRBV29-1
j_call: TRBJ1-5
clone_size: NA
cdr3_aa: SAGTGLGQPQH

v_call: TRBV10-3
j_call: TRBJ2-2
clone_size: NA
cdr3_aa: AISELDRTYNTGELF

v_call: TRBV10-3
j_call: TRBJ2-2
clone_size: many
cdr3_aa: AISDGTPGELF

v_call: TRBV20-1
j_call: TRBJ2-5
clone_size: NA
cdr3_aa: SAGPSGYQETQY

v_call: TRBV11-1
j_call: TRBJ1-2
clone_size: many
cdr3_aa: ASSTGQGTYGYT

v_call: TRBV14
j_call: TRBJ2-5
clone_size: NA
cdr3_aa: ASSQDWYQY

v_call: TRBV19
j_call: TRBJ1-4
clone_size: once
cdr3_aa: ASQQWGTGTGVEKLF

v_call: TRBV7-8
j_call: TRBJ1-4
clone_size: few
cdr3_aa: ASSGGTNEKLF

v_call: TRBV2
j_call: TRBJ1-6
clone_size: NA
cdr3_aa: ASSDRVGLRSPLH

v_call: TRBV7-9
j_call: TRBJ2-7
clone_size: NA
cdr3_aa: ASSPHRGDYDSYEQY

v_call: TRBV16
j_call: TRBJ2-7
clone_size: few
cdr3_aa: ASSYHAGGPVHEQY

v_call: TRBV10-3
j_call: TRBJ2-7
clone_size: NA
cdr3_aa: AINAGQNYEQY

v_call: TRBV20-1
j_call: TRBJ2-7
clone_size: NA
cdr3_aa: SARVDFEGQY